What follows are 10 T cell receptor beta chains derived from one specimen sequenced in a study of radiotherapy plus CTLA-4 blockade in lung cancer. Generated by immunoSEQ multiplex PCR, the TCRdb table keeps only in-frame clones and is missing some. The sample contains over 60,000 clones, more than 75% of which appear only once. The material sequenced was peripheral blood, taken from a patient treated with radiotherapy plus ipilimumab. The receptors shown here come from a human donor with non-small cell lung cancer that progressed on radiotherapy plus ipilimumab.

In its sample, this clone was seen once. V is TRBV27 and J is TRBJ2-3, with a tentative D call TRBD1 (6 bases). The V and J ends lost 4 bases and 5 bases respectively, with 7 bases between them. Germline V gene data show CDR1 as MNHEY and CDR2 as SMNVEV (reference sequence). The CDR3 spans 12 residues. CDR3 nucleotides: TGTGCCAGCAGTTGGGGGCTAGATACGCAGTATTTT. It translates to CASSWGLDTQYF.

V usage is TRBV6-6 and J usage is TRBJ1-2; D gene unclear. Looked up from germline, CDR1 is MNHNY and CDR2 is SVGAGI (reference sequence). V lost 5 bases to trimming and J lost 8 bases, with 12 bases between them. This CDR3 spans 12 amino acids. Here the CDR3 reads CASSPGKRGYTF. The CDR3 nucleotides read TGTGCCAGCAGTCCGGGGAAACGAGGCTACACCTTC.

The rearrangement links TRBV6-6 to TRBJ1-1; 8 bases line up with TRBD1. There are 16 residues in the CDR3. J gave up 1 base and V 3 bases, and 7 bases lay outside the gene matches. The germline V gene encodes CDR1 MNHNY and CDR2 SVGAGI (reference sequence). CDR3 amino acids: CASSYLVTGGNTEAFF. The CDR3 nucleotides read TGTGCCAGCAGTTATTTGGTTACAGGGGGGAACACTGAAGCTTTCTTT.

The CDR3 loop reads CASSRQTGAGFDEQYF. The CDR3 DNA reads TGTGCCAGCAGCCGTCAAACCGGGGCAGGGTTCGACGAGCAGTACTTC. The chain combines TRBV5-4 with TRBJ2-7, with D possibly being TRBD1 or TRBD2 (5 bases each). V was trimmed by 4 bases and J by 5 bases, leaving 22 bases between them. Germline lookup yields CDR1 SGHNT and CDR2 YYREEE (reference sequence). The CDR3 covers 16 residues.

This chain links TRBV2 with TRBJ2-7; D may be TRBD2 (6 bases). V lost 8 bases and J 9 bases, leaving 20 bases between the germline ends. The germline V gene has CDR1 SNHLY and CDR2 FYNNEI. The CDR3 length is 13 residues. The chain's CDR3 is CASGGEAGRGQYV. CDR3 sequence (DNA): TGTGCCAGCGGGGGAGAGGCGGGGCGTGGGCAGTACGTC.

This clone was observed a handful of times. V is TRBV6-4 and J is TRBJ1-2; 10 bases are shared with TRBD1. J was trimmed by 7 bases and V by 6 bases; bases with no gene match: 8. Germline CDR1 MRHNA, CDR2 SNTAGT. CDR3 size: 14 residues. CDR3: CASRPGTGASGYTF. In DNA form, the CDR3 reads TGTGCCAGCAGACCCGGGACAGGGGCGAGTGGCTACACCTTC.

The chain is built from TRBV27 and TRBJ2-7; D may be TRBD1 (6 bases). Deletions cut 2 bases from V and 7 bases from J, with 12 bases between. This CDR3 region has 13 residues. CDR1 and CDR2 (germline): MNHEY, SMNVEV (reference sequence). The CDR3: CASSLRQAREQYF. The CDR3 DNA reads TGTGCCAGCAGTTTACGACAGGCGAGAGAGCAGTACTTC.

This chain uses TRBV27 with TRBJ2-1; weak D call: TRBD2 (6 bases). CDR1 is MNHEY, CDR2 SMNVEV, per germline (reference sequence). The CDR3 is 15 amino acids. The V gene lost 5 bases and the J gene lost 2 bases, with 13 bases spanning the gap. The CDR3 region has the DNA TGTGCCAGCAGTCCCCCGGGACTCCCCTACAATGAGCAGTTCTTC. It encodes CASSPPGLPYNEQFF.

The J gene is TRBJ2-5, the V gene TRBV28, with 13 bases that match TRBD2. In germline, CDR1 is MDHEN, CDR2 SYDVKM. This CDR3 spans 18 amino acids. The V gene end was trimmed by 8 bases and the J gene end by 1 base; junction bases not matched to a gene: 13. The CDR3 DNA sequence: TGTGCCAGCGGAACCGTTCAACTAGCGGGAGGGCCCCAAGAGACCCAGTACTTC. It specifies CASGTVQLAGGPQETQYF.

The V call is TRBV19, the J call TRBJ2-7; D is unresolved. The germline V gene has CDR1 LNHDA and CDR2 SQIVND (reference sequence). Trimming shortened V by 7 bases and J by 2 bases, and 15 bases separated the two germline ends. The CDR3 length is 14 residues. The CDR3 sequence is CASTLGRAPYEQYF. CDR3 nucleotide sequence: TGTGCCAGTACCCTCGGACGGGCCCCCTACGAGCAGTACTTC.